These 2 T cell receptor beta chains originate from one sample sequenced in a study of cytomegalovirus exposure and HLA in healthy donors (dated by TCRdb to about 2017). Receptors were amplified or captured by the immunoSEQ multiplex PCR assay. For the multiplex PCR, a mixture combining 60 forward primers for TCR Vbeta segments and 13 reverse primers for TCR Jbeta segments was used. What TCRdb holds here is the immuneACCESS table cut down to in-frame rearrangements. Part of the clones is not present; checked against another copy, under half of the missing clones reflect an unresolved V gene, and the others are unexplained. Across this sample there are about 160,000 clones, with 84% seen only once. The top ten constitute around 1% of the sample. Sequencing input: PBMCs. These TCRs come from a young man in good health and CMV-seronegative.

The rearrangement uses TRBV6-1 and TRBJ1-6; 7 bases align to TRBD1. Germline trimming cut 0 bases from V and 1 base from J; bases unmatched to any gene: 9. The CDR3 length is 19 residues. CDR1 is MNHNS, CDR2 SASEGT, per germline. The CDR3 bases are TGTGCCAGCAGTGAAGCGGGGATTGACAGGGCTTCCTATAATTCACCCCTCCACTTT. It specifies CASSEAGIDRASYNSPLHF.

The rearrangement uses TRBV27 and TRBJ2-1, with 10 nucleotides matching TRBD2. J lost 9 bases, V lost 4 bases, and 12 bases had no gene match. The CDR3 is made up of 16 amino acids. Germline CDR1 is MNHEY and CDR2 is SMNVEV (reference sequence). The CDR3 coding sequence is TGTGCCAGCAGTTCCCTCAGCGGGAGGGGTGTGAGTGAGCAGTTCTTC. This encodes CASSSLSGRGVSEQFF.